What follows describes a single T cell receptor beta chain. The antigen is undetermined. Germline V gene data show CDR1 as MGHRA and CDR2 as YSYEKL. The germline V and J ends were trimmed by 0 bases and 3 bases, with 9 bases remaining between them. The CDR3 spans 14 residues. TCRdb reprocessed the reads via MiXCR and lists one record per CDR3 protein. The sample yields some 940,000 distinct CDR3 sequences, roughly 30% seen once. This entry comes from a study of T cell repertoires in cytomegalovirus infection. Sample: cultured CD8+ T cells from PBMCs, taken from culture after CMV antigen stimulation. The chain links TRBV4-1 to TRBJ2-7; D ambiguous. The receptor's source is a human donor in good health (CMV status not recorded). Some clones in this sample may be carry-over from other donors' samples. Here the CDR3 DNA reads TGCGCCAGCAGCCAAGAGGTTGGCAACTACGAGCAGTACTTC. This sequence encodes CASSQEVGNYEQYF.